This is a list of T cell receptor beta chains from one sample in a study of CD8 T cells in Susac syndrome. TCRdb re-derived calls from the immunoSEQ multiplex PCR reads in MiXCR, one entry per CDR3 protein. The top ten hold more than 0.09% of the sample, which has approximately 200,000 distinct CDR3 sequences, more than 90% seen once. The sample comprised CD4+ T cells from PBMCs. The source is a human donor with multiple sclerosis. Both conserved end residues are part of each CDR3. D genes are given only for firm matches. Not every row has a clone size; where given, it reads once, few, many or a size class.

J | D | V | size | DNA | CDR3
TRBJ2-1 | TRBD2 | TRBV20-1 | - | TGCAGTGCTAGTGATTGGACTAGCATATACAATGAGCAGTTCTTC | CSASDWTSIYNEQFF
TRBJ1-1 | TRBD1 | TRBV7-2 | once | TGTGCCAGCAGATATCAGGGGGCTGCTGAAGCTTTCTTT | CASRYQGAAEAFF
TRBJ2-5 | - | TRBV9 | - | TGTGCCAGCTCTAAGGCAGGACGAGGGGGGACCCAGTACTTC | CASSKAGRGGTQYF
TRBJ1-1 | - | TRBV3-1 | - | TGTGCCAGCAGCCAGTGGCAGAGCGACACTGAAGCTTTCTTT | CASSQWQSDTEAFF
TRBJ1-5 | TRBD1 | TRBV15 | - | TGTGCCACCAGCAGAGAAAGACAGGGGCAGGGGCCCCAGCATTTT | CATSRERQGQGPQHF
TRBJ1-1 | - | TRBV24-1 | - | TGTGCCACCAGTGATGGCCATGAAGCTTTCTTT | CATSDGHEAFF
TRBJ1-2 | - | TRBV30 | - | TGTGCCTGGAGTGGGGACGATCCGTATGGCTACACCTTC | CAWSGDDPYGYTF
TRBJ2-1 | TRBD2 | TRBV5-1 | - | TGCGCCAGCAGCTCTACTAGCGGGGGGGCAAACAATGAGCAGTTCTTC | CASSSTSGGANNEQFF
TRBJ2-1 | TRBD2 | TRBV3-1 | - | TGTGCCAGCAGCTGGCGGGGGAATGAGCAGTTCTTC | CASSWRGNEQFF
TRBJ2-7 | - | TRBV7-8 | few | TGTGCCAGCAGCTTAAACCGAGACTACGAGCAGTACTTC | CASSLNRDYEQYF
TRBJ1-1 | - | TRBV6-2/TRBV6-3 | - | TGTGCCAGCAGTTTGACTTGGGGAGTCACTGAAGCTTTCTTT | CASSLTWGVTEAFF
TRBJ2-7 | TRBD1 | TRBV18 | - | TGTGCCAGCTCAGAGGGGGACAGCTACGAGCAGTACTTC | CASSEGDSYEQYF
TRBJ1-6 | - | TRBV9 | - | TGTGCCAGCAACCGGCATAATTCACCCCTCCACTTT | CASNRHNSPLHF
TRBJ2-1 | - | TRBV29-1 | once | TGCAGCGACTCCCGGGGGATACACAATGAGCAGTTCTTC | CSDSRGIHNEQFF
TRBJ1-2 | TRBD1 | TRBV30 | - | TGTGCCTGGAGCACAGGGGACTATGGCTACACCTTC | CAWSTGDYGYTF
TRBJ2-1 | - | TRBV27 | - | TGTGCCAGCAGTTCCCCAGACAGGCGGAGGACACACAATGAGCAGTTCTTC | CASSSPDRRRTHNEQFF
TRBJ2-1 | - | TRBV20-1 | once | TGCAGTGCTACGAGGGCTAGTTCGTACAATGAGCAGTTCTTC | CSATRASSYNEQFF
TRBJ2-7 | - | TRBV3-1 | - | TGTGCCAGCAGCCAAGACTTTCGCTCAGAGCAGTACTTC | CASSQDFRSEQYF
TRBJ1-6 | - | TRBV20-1 | - | TGCAGTGCGACCGGGACACAGAGCTCCTATAATTCACCCCTCCACTTT | CSATGTQSSYNSPLHF
TRBJ2-1 | TRBD1 | TRBV28 | - | TGTGCCAGCAGTTTAGATGACGGGACAGGGGCTTACAATGAGCAGTTCTTC | CASSLDDGTGAYNEQFF
TRBJ2-6 | - | TRBV29-1 | - | TGCAGCGTAGCGGGACAACGCTCTGGGGCCAACGTCCTGACTTTC | CSVAGQRSGANVLTF
TRBJ1-1 | - | TRBV27 | - | TGTGCCAGCAGTCGAAGATCGACGGTGAACACTGAAGCTTTCTTT | CASSRRSTVNTEAFF
TRBJ2-7 | TRBD2 | TRBV6-6 | - | TGTGCCAGCAGTTGGGAGGGGCTATACGAGCAGTACTTC | CASSWEGLYEQYF
TRBJ2-5 | - | TRBV7-3 | - | TGTGCCAGCAGCTTAACGCGTGGAGGCCCGGGGGAGACCCAGTACTTC | CASSLTRGGPGETQYF
TRBJ1-5 | - | TRBV29-1 | - | TGCAGCGTTAGGACGGACGATCAGCCCCAGCATTTT | CSVRTDDQPQHF
TRBJ2-3 | TRBD2 | TRBV20-1 | once | TGCAGTGCCACGATGGGGACTAGCGGGGGCCTCACAGATACGCAGTATTTT | CSATMGTSGGLTDTQYF
TRBJ2-1 | - | TRBV2 | - | TGTGCCAGTGGAGTTTACAATGAGCAGTTCTTC | CASGVYNEQFF
TRBJ2-7 | - | TRBV11-3 | - | TGTGCCAGCAGCGATACAGGGTACGAGCAGTACTTC | CASSDTGYEQYF
TRBJ1-3 | - | TRBV30 | - | TGTGCCTGGGCACTCTCTGGAAACACCATATATTTT | CAWALSGNTIYF
TRBJ1-6 | - | TRBV4-2 | - | TGTGCCAGCAGCCAAGAGGGGTCGGGGGAGGCACCCCTCCACTTT | CASSQEGSGEAPLHF
TRBJ1-5 | - | TRBV9 | once | TGTGCCAGCAGCGTAGCTAGTAGCAATCAGCCCCAGCATTTT | CASSVASSNQPQHF
TRBJ1-2 | TRBD1 | TRBV6-5 | - | TGTGCCAGCAGTTACTCCTTTTTGGGACAGGGGGCGGGTGGCTACACCTTC | CASSYSFLGQGAGGYTF
TRBJ2-3 | - | TRBV11-2 | - | TGTGCCAGCAGCCCCCAGGTTAGGCAGTCGAGCACAGATACGCAGTATTTT | CASSPQVRQSSTDTQYF
TRBJ2-7 | - | TRBV20-1 | once | TGCAGTGCTAGACAGGGACCTACCTACGAGCAGTACTTC | CSARQGPTYEQYF
TRBJ2-1 | - | TRBV30 | - | TGTGCCTGGACTCATTACAGATACAATGAGCAGTTCTTC | CAWTHYRYNEQFF
TRBJ1-1 | - | TRBV4-3 | - | TGCGCCAGCAGCCAAGATTTGACAGACCCCCTCTTATTTGACACTGAAGCTTTCTTT | CASSQDLTDPLLFDTEAFF
TRBJ1-2 | TRBD1 | TRBV27 | - | TGTGCCAGCAGTTTAGGAGGGGGCCTTGGCTACACCTTC | CASSLGGGLGYTF
TRBJ2-3 | - | TRBV9 | - | TGTGCCAGCAGCGTAGGAGTAGCCCAAAGCACAGATACGCAGTATTTT | CASSVGVAQSTDTQYF
TRBJ2-1 | - | TRBV30 | - | TGTGCCTGGAGGGCTCCGACAGGTCGTTCCTACAATGAGCAGTTCTTC | CAWRAPTGRSYNEQFF
TRBJ2-5 | - | TRBV5-1 | - | TGCGCCAGCAGCCCGGGCGGCAACCAAGAGACCCAGTACTTC | CASSPGGNQETQYF
TRBJ1-5 | TRBD1 | TRBV20-1 | - | TGCAGTGCTAGGACAGGGACGGGTCAGCCCCAGCATTTT | CSARTGTGQPQHF
TRBJ2-7 | - | TRBV5-4 | - | TGTGCCAGCAGCCCGAACCCGTTCTACGAGCAGTACTTC | CASSPNPFYEQYF
TRBJ2-7 | - | TRBV15 | - | TGTGCCACCAGCAGAGCGGGCTCCTACGAGCAGTACTTC | CATSRAGSYEQYF
TRBJ2-7 | - | TRBV29-1 | - | TGCAGCACTAGGACTGGCCCCTACGAGCAGTACTTC | CSTRTGPYEQYF
TRBJ2-6 | - | TRBV3-1 | - | TGTGCCAGCGTAAACTCTGGGGCCAACGTCCTGACTTTC | CASVNSGANVLTF
TRBJ1-5 | - | TRBV9 | - | TGTGCCAGCAGCGTAGCCCCAATAGATCAGCCCCAGCATTTT | CASSVAPIDQPQHF
TRBJ1-1 | TRBD1 | TRBV5-4 | - | TGTGCCAGCAGCAGGGGACAGAGTGAAACTGAAGCTTTCTTT | CASSRGQSETEAFF
TRBJ2-5 | TRBD2 | TRBV9 | - | TGTGCCAGCAGCTCTAGCGGGTGGCAAGAGACCCAGTACTTC | CASSSSGWQETQYF
TRBJ2-1 | - | TRBV24-1 | - | TGTGCCACCCGGGGAGGGCAGGGGGCGCGAGGTTCCTACAATGAGCAGTTCTTC | CATRGGQGARGSYNEQFF
TRBJ2-7 | - | TRBV11-1 | - | TGTGCCAGCAGATCCAACGTAGGCACCTCCTACGAGCAGTACTTC | CASRSNVGTSYEQYF
TRBJ1-1 | - | TRBV30 | few | TGTGCCTGGAGGGGTCAGGGAGACACTGAAGCTTTCTTT | CAWRGQGDTEAFF
TRBJ2-2 | TRBD1 | TRBV7-7 | once | TGTGCCAGCAGCCCTGACAGGGGAACCGGGGAGCTGTTTTTT | CASSPDRGTGELFF
TRBJ2-5 | TRBD2 | TRBV9 | - | TGTGCCAGCAGCGCCACTAGCGGGTATCAAGAGACCCAGTACTTC | CASSATSGYQETQYF
TRBJ2-5 | - | TRBV7-8 | - | TGTGCCAGCAGCTTAACAAACGGGGAAGGGGAGACCCAGTACTTC | CASSLTNGEGETQYF
TRBJ2-7 | - | TRBV30 | - | TGTGCCTGGAGTGTGAAGGGAGCCACCTACGAGCAGTACTTC | CAWSVKGATYEQYF
TRBJ2-5 | TRBD1 | TRBV9 | - | TGTGCCAGCAGCGCGGGGGACAGGAAAGAGACCCAGTACTTC | CASSAGDRKETQYF
TRBJ2-3 | - | TRBV20-1 | - | TGCAGTGCTCTAGCTGGGACAGATACGCAGTATTTT | CSALAGTDTQYF
TRBJ2-3 | - | TRBV18 | - | TGTGCCAGCTCACCGGGCAATACGCAGTATTTT | CASSPGNTQYF
TRBJ1-1 | - | TRBV30 | - | TGTGCCTGGAGTGTTAGCCCGGGCAGAAAGAACACTGAAGCTTTCTTT | CAWSVSPGRKNTEAFF
TRBJ1-1 | - | TRBV29-1 | - | TGCAGCGTTCGAATCGCCTTGAACACTGAAGCTTTCTTT | CSVRIALNTEAFF